A selection of T cell receptor beta chains follows, all from one sample in a study of T cell responses to AZD1222 COVID-19 vaccine. The protocol was immunoSEQ multiplex PCR, while the TCRdb copy is restricted to in-frame clones and leaves out a portion. The repertoire has roughly 72,000 clones, about 87% of them found once; the top ten carry 9% to 10%. Sequences were derived from peripheral blood, sampled 28 days after the second dose of the MenACWY control vaccine. These receptors all stem from an adult who received the MenACWY meningococcal vaccine as a control. CDR3s include the opening cysteine and the closing phenylalanine or tryptophan. Where a row states a size, it is once, few, many or the class of an expanded clone; other rows omit it.

abundance | v_gene | CDR3aa
. | TRBV11-2 | CASSLVNSPLHF
. | TRBV6-5 | CASRPGQSTDTQYF
. | TRBV11-2 | CASSLDRQPQHF
. | TRBV6-5 | CASSYRVTHYEQYF
once | TRBV27 | CASISGLPFTGELFF
. | TRBV6-2/TRBV6-3 | CASSFGIYEQYF
. | TRBV2 | CASSGGQLSTNEKLFF
. | TRBV9 | CASSVQNEQFF
. | TRBV28 | CASSPVGAGGEKLFF
. | TRBV6-5 | CASSYQDEFGEQYF
once | TRBV9 | CASSFRDGDQETQYF
. | TRBV12-3/TRBV12-4 | CASSADGHYGYTF
once | TRBV5-1 | CASSLEGGETQYF
. | TRBV12-3/TRBV12-4 | CASSQMTRIEQFF
once | TRBV7-2 | CASSTWDGEKLFF
. | TRBV5-1 | CASSYSGLSSYNEQFF
. | TRBV6-4 | CASSAEGGTGYTF
. | TRBV7-2 | CASSPVDEQFF
. | TRBV28 | CASSPPAGTNSNQPQHF
. | TRBV29-1 | CSALEGVNTEAFF
. | TRBV6-5 | CASSYSIPRITEAFF
. | TRBV5-1 | CASNVQGTNSNYGYTF
once | TRBV9 | CASSVVPEGANTGELFF
. | TRBV6-1 | CASSEPGMVPDTQYF
. | TRBV6-5 | CASSQILGTIGHTF
once | TRBV10-2 | CASSDRTGGVFF
. | TRBV5-1 | CASSSTGTINTEAFF
. | TRBV2 | CASSPGGRTEAFF
. | TRBV13 | CASSLAGASPLHF
. | TRBV6-1 | CASSENSGQGAPPLHF
. | TRBV7-9 | CASSFAQNTGELFF